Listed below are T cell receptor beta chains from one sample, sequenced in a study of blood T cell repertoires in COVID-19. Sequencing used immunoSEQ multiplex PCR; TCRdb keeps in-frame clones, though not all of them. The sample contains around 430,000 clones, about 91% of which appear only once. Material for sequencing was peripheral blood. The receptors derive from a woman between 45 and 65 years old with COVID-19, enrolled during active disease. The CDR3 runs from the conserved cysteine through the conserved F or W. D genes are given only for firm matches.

cdr3_aa: CASSSVLDTEAFF
v_call: TRBV27
d_call: NA
j_call: TRBJ1-1

cdr3_aa: CARQGSGSTDTQYF
v_call: TRBV7-5
d_call: NA
j_call: TRBJ2-3

cdr3_aa: CASSFGTEAYEQYF
v_call: TRBV9
d_call: TRBD1
j_call: TRBJ2-7

cdr3_aa: CAWNRGTGNSPLHF
v_call: TRBV30
d_call: NA
j_call: TRBJ1-6

cdr3_aa: CASSSPPGTSNTGELFF
v_call: TRBV5-5
d_call: TRBD2
j_call: TRBJ2-2

cdr3_aa: CASRQVGNTIYF
v_call: TRBV19
d_call: NA
j_call: TRBJ1-3

cdr3_aa: CASTSGYEKLFF
v_call: TRBV28
d_call: NA
j_call: TRBJ1-4

cdr3_aa: CASSYQGGAGYTF
v_call: TRBV4-1
d_call: NA
j_call: TRBJ1-2

cdr3_aa: CATTIGYEQYF
v_call: TRBV27
d_call: NA
j_call: TRBJ2-7

cdr3_aa: CASSQVMNGEGEKLFF
v_call: TRBV3-1/TRBV3-2
d_call: NA
j_call: TRBJ1-4

cdr3_aa: CASSQRGNQPQHF
v_call: TRBV3-1/TRBV3-2
d_call: NA
j_call: TRBJ1-5

cdr3_aa: CASRTGYTDTQYF
v_call: TRBV27
d_call: TRBD1
j_call: TRBJ2-3

cdr3_aa: CARLGAFNSPLHF
v_call: TRBV21-1
d_call: NA
j_call: TRBJ1-6

cdr3_aa: CAWSAARDQPQHF
v_call: TRBV30
d_call: NA
j_call: TRBJ1-5

cdr3_aa: CASSDPGTGLYGYTF
v_call: TRBV11-2
d_call: TRBD1
j_call: TRBJ1-2

cdr3_aa: CASSQRGTNTEAFF
v_call: TRBV4-1
d_call: NA
j_call: TRBJ1-1

cdr3_aa: CASSQAGGSSGANVLTF
v_call: TRBV3-1/TRBV3-2
d_call: TRBD2
j_call: TRBJ2-6

cdr3_aa: CASSQDRGQDYGYTF
v_call: TRBV4-2
d_call: TRBD1
j_call: TRBJ1-2

cdr3_aa: CASSQEDRTEAFF
v_call: TRBV4-2
d_call: NA
j_call: TRBJ1-1

cdr3_aa: CASSSGLVTYNEQFF
v_call: TRBV7-9
d_call: TRBD2
j_call: TRBJ2-1

cdr3_aa: CASSPSGGSSTDTQYF
v_call: TRBV3-1/TRBV3-2
d_call: TRBD2
j_call: TRBJ2-3

cdr3_aa: CASGQDRAHEQYF
v_call: TRBV2
d_call: TRBD1
j_call: TRBJ2-7

cdr3_aa: CASSPYRGNTGELFF
v_call: TRBV6-5
d_call: TRBD1
j_call: TRBJ2-2

cdr3_aa: CASGRQGGNEKLFF
v_call: TRBV18
d_call: TRBD1
j_call: TRBJ1-4

cdr3_aa: CASSQRGSEQFF
v_call: TRBV6-5
d_call: TRBD2
j_call: TRBJ2-1

cdr3_aa: CASSVGGGNTIYF
v_call: TRBV9
d_call: NA
j_call: TRBJ1-3

cdr3_aa: CASRGQVSPEAFF
v_call: TRBV2
d_call: NA
j_call: TRBJ1-1

cdr3_aa: CASSLPQGMDTEAFF
v_call: TRBV13
d_call: NA
j_call: TRBJ1-1

cdr3_aa: CASSQAYEQYF
v_call: TRBV3-1/TRBV3-2
d_call: NA
j_call: TRBJ2-7

cdr3_aa: CASSFTGDMNTEAFF
v_call: TRBV7-9
d_call: NA
j_call: TRBJ1-1

cdr3_aa: CASSLRRDYTF
v_call: TRBV28
d_call: NA
j_call: TRBJ1-2

cdr3_aa: CASTPQGRTGELFF
v_call: TRBV6-5
d_call: NA
j_call: TRBJ2-2

cdr3_aa: CASRAQGDSGYTF
v_call: TRBV6-5
d_call: NA
j_call: TRBJ1-2

cdr3_aa: CASSQQGRSADTQYF
v_call: TRBV4-1
d_call: NA
j_call: TRBJ2-3

cdr3_aa: CASSDLRITGFYEQYF
v_call: TRBV3-1/TRBV3-2
d_call: NA
j_call: TRBJ2-7

cdr3_aa: CASYRGYGYTF
v_call: TRBV28
d_call: TRBD1
j_call: TRBJ1-2

cdr3_aa: CASSFRGVPRGTLHF
v_call: TRBV27
d_call: NA
j_call: TRBJ1-6

cdr3_aa: CASSQDPTSGYEQYF
v_call: TRBV3-1/TRBV3-2
d_call: TRBD2
j_call: TRBJ2-7

cdr3_aa: CASSPGTGGNQPQHF
v_call: TRBV2
d_call: NA
j_call: TRBJ1-5

cdr3_aa: CASEKGQGNTEAFF
v_call: TRBV11-2
d_call: TRBD1
j_call: TRBJ1-1

cdr3_aa: CARSLLGRQGTNTEAFF
v_call: TRBV5-3
d_call: TRBD1
j_call: TRBJ1-1

cdr3_aa: CASSLGAGNTEAFF
v_call: TRBV7-9
d_call: NA
j_call: TRBJ1-1

cdr3_aa: CASSLTGADTQYF
v_call: TRBV7-3
d_call: NA
j_call: TRBJ2-3